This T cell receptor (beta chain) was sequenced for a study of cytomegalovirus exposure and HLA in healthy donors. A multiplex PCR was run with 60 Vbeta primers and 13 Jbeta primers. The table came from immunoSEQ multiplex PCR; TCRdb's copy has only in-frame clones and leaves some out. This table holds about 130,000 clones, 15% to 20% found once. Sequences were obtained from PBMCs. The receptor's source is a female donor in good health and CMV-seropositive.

The CDR3 bases are TGTGCCAGCATCAGGGAGGGCCACGAGCAGTACTTC. Protein: CASIREGHEQYF. The rearrangement uses TRBV2 and TRBJ2-7; 7 bases agree with TRBD2. V lost 7 bases to trimming and J lost 5 bases; unmatched junction nucleotides: 5. The CDR3 covers 12 residues. Germline V gene sequence: CDR1 SNHLY, CDR2 FYNNEI.